These T cell receptor beta chains were read from a single sample in a study of vaccination and CD4 T cells after COVID-19. Antigens of these TCRs are unknown. TCRdb itself ran the PCR reads through MiXCR, one entry per CDR3 protein. This repertoire shows 20,000 to 25,000 distinct CDR3 sequences, around 35% found once; its top ten account for approximately 5.3%. This material consisted of CD4+ T cells from blood, cultured in vitro, taken before SARS-CoV-2 vaccination. The receptors here all came from a human donor who had recovered from COVID-19. CDR3s include the opening cysteine and the closing phenylalanine or tryptophan. D genes are given only for firm matches. Rows may omit the clone size; those that give it use once, few, many or a size class.

j_call,clone_size,d_call,v_call,cdr3_nt,cdr3_aa
TRBJ1-1,few,NA,TRBV6-1,TGTGCCAGCAGTGACGGGAGGGGCAATATGAACACTGAAGCTTTCTTT,CASSDGRGNMNTEAFF
TRBJ2-2,few,TRBD2,TRBV20-1,TGCAGTGCTAGACCTAGCGGGGTGGTTCCCGGGGAGCTGTTTTTT,CSARPSGVVPGELFF
TRBJ1-5,few,NA,TRBV7-2,TGTGCCAGCAGCTTACTTGGAAGCGGCAATCAGCCCCAGCATTTT,CASSLLGSGNQPQHF
TRBJ2-5,NA,TRBD2,TRBV20-1,TGCAGTGCTAGAGATTTAAGCGGGAGACAGACCCAGTACTTC,CSARDLSGRQTQYF
TRBJ1-1,few,TRBD1,TRBV20-1,TGCAGTGCTCCTCAGGGGGGAAATACTGAAGCTTTCTTT,CSAPQGGNTEAFF
TRBJ2-2,few,TRBD2,TRBV27,TGTGCCAGCAGCGGCACTAGCGCCGGGGAGCTGTTTTTT,CASSGTSAGELFF
TRBJ1-2,NA,NA,TRBV12-3/TRBV12-4,TGTGCCAGCAGTCAAGGCGGATATGGCTACACCTTC,CASSQGGYGYTF
TRBJ1-2,NA,NA,TRBV10-1,TGCGCCAGCAGTGAGTCGAGGGGACGTGGCTACACCTTC,CASSESRGRGYTF
TRBJ1-5,few,NA,TRBV20-1,TGCAGTGCAGGGGGGGGCAATCAGCCCCAGCATTTT,CSAGGGNQPQHF
TRBJ1-3,NA,TRBD1,TRBV4-3,TGCGCCAGCAGCCCGGGACAGGGGATACGAAACACCATATATTTT,CASSPGQGIRNTIYF
TRBJ2-7,NA,NA,TRBV6-1,TGTGCCAGCAGCCGAGACAGTACCGAGCAGTACTTC,CASSRDSTEQYF
TRBJ2-3,NA,TRBD2,TRBV4-3,TGCGCCAGCAGCCAACAACTAGCGGGAGGCGCAGGAGATACGCAGTATTTT,CASSQQLAGGAGDTQYF
TRBJ2-2,NA,TRBD1,TRBV6-1,TGTGCCAGCAGGCCCGGGACAGGGGCCACCGGGGAGCTGTTTTTT,CASRPGTGATGELFF
TRBJ2-1,few,NA,TRBV2,TGTGCCAGCAGTGAATTGCTAGACGGGGGGCCGCAGTTCTTC,CASSELLDGGPQFF
TRBJ2-2,NA,TRBD2,TRBV20-1,TGCAGTGCTAGATCCAGCGGGAGGCCTGAGAACACCGGGGAGCTGTTTTTT,CSARSSGRPENTGELFF
TRBJ2-3,NA,TRBD1,TRBV15,TGTGCCACCAGCAGAGACCTCCAAAAGGGACAGGGACTACAAGATACGCAGTATTTT,CATSRDLQKGQGLQDTQYF
TRBJ1-1,NA,NA,TRBV5-8,TGTGCCAGCAGCTACATCAAGAACACTGAAGCTTTCTTT,CASSYIKNTEAFF
TRBJ1-2,few,TRBD1,TRBV6-1,TGTGCCAGCAGTGGTCGGACAGGGGCCGGGGGCTACACCTTC,CASSGRTGAGGYTF
TRBJ1-1,NA,NA,TRBV4-3,TGCGCCAGCAGCCGGACAGTTTTCTCTGAAGCTTTCTTT,CASSRTVFSEAFF
TRBJ2-7,few,NA,TRBV2,TGTGCCAGCACCGGAGTAGGGTCCCCTCGCTACGAGCAGTACTTC,CASTGVGSPRYEQYF
TRBJ1-1,NA,NA,TRBV7-2,TGTGCCAGCAGCTCCTTCGACAGAATTCCTGAAGCTTTCTTT,CASSSFDRIPEAFF
TRBJ1-5,NA,NA,TRBV12-3/TRBV12-4,TGTGCCAGCAGGCGAACCGGAGGCAATCAGCCCCAGCATTTT,CASRRTGGNQPQHF
TRBJ2-7,NA,TRBD1,TRBV20-1,TGCAGTGCTCCAGACAGGGTGTGGAATTACGAGCAGTACTTC,CSAPDRVWNYEQYF
TRBJ2-1,NA,NA,TRBV25-1,TGTGCCAGCAGTGACGATGTCCAGGAGCCGGCTGAGCAGTTCTTC,CASSDDVQEPAEQFF
TRBJ2-7,NA,TRBD1,TRBV5-1,TGCGCCAGCAGCCGCCGGGACAGAGGTTACGAGCAGTACTTC,CASSRRDRGYEQYF
TRBJ2-5,few,NA,TRBV27,TGTGCCAGCAGTTTAGTCTTTGCGGGCCGGGAAGAGACCCAGTACTTC,CASSLVFAGREETQYF
TRBJ1-2,few,NA,TRBV6-2/TRBV6-3,TGTGCCAGCAGTGAATGGGAGCTAGGTGGCTACACCTTC,CASSEWELGGYTF
TRBJ2-5,few,NA,TRBV19,TGTGCCAGTAGTATGGCGGTTCAAGAGACCCAGTACTTC,CASSMAVQETQYF
TRBJ1-3,NA,NA,TRBV10-3,TGTGCCGTCGGACAGCTCTCTGGAAACACCATATATTTT,CAVGQLSGNTIYF
TRBJ2-5,NA,NA,TRBV6-2/TRBV6-3,TGTGCCAGCGCCACAGGGGGGGAGGCAGAGACCCAGTACTTC,CASATGGEAETQYF
TRBJ2-7,NA,NA,TRBV6-5,TGTGCCAGCAGTTACTCGAATCGGGTCGGGCCCAGAGTCTACGAGCAGTACTTC,CASSYSNRVGPRVYEQYF
TRBJ1-5,few,TRBD1,TRBV20-1,TGCAGTGCTAGGGTCAGGGGGCGCTCGGAGCAGCCCCAGCATTTT,CSARVRGRSEQPQHF
TRBJ2-5,NA,TRBD2,TRBV7-9,TGTGCCAGCAGCCCCGGACTAGCGGGAGGGCAAGAGACCCAGTACTTC,CASSPGLAGGQETQYF
TRBJ2-2,few,TRBD1,TRBV6-1,TGTGCCACCTACAGGGGGCACACCGGGGAGCTGTTTTTT,CATYRGHTGELFF
TRBJ1-5,NA,NA,TRBV6-1,TGTGCCAGCAAGCCTCAGAATAGCAATCAGCCCCAGCATTTT,CASKPQNSNQPQHF
TRBJ1-2,NA,TRBD1,TRBV11-3,TGTGCCAGCAGCCATAACAGGGGGCATCTTTCTAACTATGGCTACACCTTC,CASSHNRGHLSNYGYTF
TRBJ1-5,few,TRBD1,TRBV28,TGTGCCAGCAGTTTCAGGGGGGGACAGCCCCAGCATTTT,CASSFRGGQPQHF
TRBJ2-5,few,NA,TRBV7-6,TGTGCCAGCAGCTTAGACAGGGAAGAGACCCAGTACTTC,CASSLDREETQYF
TRBJ1-6,NA,NA,TRBV30,TGTGCCTGGAGTGTAGGGGCCTCAACCCTCCACTTT,CAWSVGASTLHF
TRBJ1-1,few,NA,TRBV7-3,TGTGCCAGCAGCCTCGAGTCAGGGATGGTGAGAGCTTTCTTT,CASSLESGMVRAFF
TRBJ2-6,NA,NA,TRBV18,TGTGCCAGCTCACGATACGGGTCAGAGCTCTCTGGGGCCAACGTCCTGACTTTC,CASSRYGSELSGANVLTF
TRBJ2-5,NA,NA,TRBV7-2,TGTGCCAGCAGCTCCCGGGTCCATAAAGAGACCCAGTACTTC,CASSSRVHKETQYF
TRBJ2-2,NA,TRBD1,TRBV25-1,TGTGCCAGCAGACAGGGGGCAACCGGGGAGCTGTTTTTT,CASRQGATGELFF
TRBJ2-3,NA,TRBD2,TRBV28,TGTGCCAGCAGTTTCACCGGACTAGTTATGGATACGCAGTATTTT,CASSFTGLVMDTQYF
TRBJ1-5,few,NA,TRBV12-3/TRBV12-4,TGTGCCAGCAGTTTAGCAGGCGCCAATCAGCCCCAGCATTTT,CASSLAGANQPQHF
TRBJ2-6,NA,NA,TRBV6-1,TGTGCCAGCAAAAGCTCTGGGGCCAACGTCCTGACTTTC,CASKSSGANVLTF
TRBJ1-2,medium-sized,TRBD1,TRBV20-1,TGCAGTGCTCTGGACAGGGGGCACTATGGCTACACCTTC,CSALDRGHYGYTF
TRBJ1-1,NA,NA,TRBV6-5,TGTGCCAGCAGTTACGGTCCGCAAAACACTGAAGCTTTCTTT,CASSYGPQNTEAFF
TRBJ2-5,NA,TRBD2,TRBV19,TGTGCCAGTAGTATTAGGAGCGGGGGGGCCCAAGAGACCCAGTACTTC,CASSIRSGGAQETQYF
TRBJ1-6,NA,TRBD1,TRBV6-1,TGTGCCAGCAGTGGCATTAGACAGGGTTTCTCCTATAATTCACCCCTCCACTTT,CASSGIRQGFSYNSPLHF
TRBJ1-1,few,NA,TRBV10-3,TGTGCCACCCGAGGAGTCGCTGAAGCTTTCTTT,CATRGVAEAFF
TRBJ1-1,few,TRBD1,TRBV5-5,TGTGCCAGCAGCTTGGACAGGGGGGGCACTGAAGCTTTCTTT,CASSLDRGGTEAFF
TRBJ1-2,few,NA,TRBV6-1,TGTGCCAGCACCACAGGGAGATCCTACTATGGCTACACCTTC,CASTTGRSYYGYTF
TRBJ2-2,few,NA,TRBV19,TGTGCCACCAGCCCCGACAGAAACACCGGGGAGCTGTTTTTT,CATSPDRNTGELFF
TRBJ1-5,NA,NA,TRBV6-4,TGTGCCAGCAGCTGGGATAAATACCTTACAGGGCTCAACGGCAATCAGCCCCAGCATTTT,CASSWDKYLTGLNGNQPQHF
TRBJ1-1,NA,NA,TRBV11-2,TGTGCCAGCAGCCTCGTTCGGGGGAGGACTGAAGCTTTCTTT,CASSLVRGRTEAFF
TRBJ2-7,few,NA,TRBV12-3/TRBV12-4,TGTGCCAGCAGCCAGAGCGCCGGGGAGCAGTACTTC,CASSQSAGEQYF
TRBJ1-5,NA,NA,TRBV5-4,TGTGCCAGCAGCTTCGGTCAGCCCCAGCATTTT,CASSFGQPQHF
TRBJ1-1,NA,TRBD1,TRBV28,TGTGCCAGCAGTTCCCCCGGGACAGGGTGGGACACTGAAGCTTTCTTT,CASSSPGTGWDTEAFF